The 14 T cell receptor beta chains listed next were all sequenced from one sample in a study of cytomegalovirus exposure and HLA in healthy donors. TCRdb's table, derived via immunoSEQ multiplex PCR, lists solely in-frame clones and lacks some. The table lists approximately 150,000 clones, almost 85% of them singletons, with 10% to 13% in the top ten. Material: PBMCs. The receptors stem from a man aged 25 to 45 in good health and CMV-seropositive.

The CDR3 reads CASSPPGLAYNEQFF. CDR3 sequence (DNA): TGTGCCAGCAGCCCCCCGGGACTAGCCTACAATGAGCAGTTCTTC. This chain uses TRBV14 with TRBJ2-1, with TRBD2 identical over 8 bases. The CDR3 totals 15 residues. Germline trimming cut 4 bases from V and 2 bases from J; bases unmatched to any gene: 4. CDR1 and CDR2 from the germline V gene are SGHDN and FVKESK.

This chain links TRBV5-1 with TRBJ2-3, with TRBD2 matching over 8 bases. The germline gives CDR1 SGHRS, CDR2 YFSETQ. The CDR3 extends over 16 amino acids. V gave up 1 base and J gave up 1 base; unmatched junction bases: 5. CDR3 in amino acids: CASSLSGGGGTDTQYF. CDR3 nucleotide sequence: TGCGCCAGCAGCTTGAGCGGGGGCGGAGGCACAGATACGCAGTATTTT.

J is TRBJ2-1 and V is TRBV19, with 10 bases fitting TRBD2. The germline V gene encodes CDR1 LNHDA and CDR2 SQIVND (reference sequence). The CDR3 is 15 residues long. Trimming took 2 bases from V and 6 from J; bases not matched to a gene: 4. This chain's CDR3 is CASSITSGGANEQFF. The CDR3 bases are TGTGCCAGTAGTATAACAAGCGGGGGGGCCAATGAGCAGTTCTTC.

This clone appeared once. The J gene is TRBJ2-6, the V gene TRBV5-4; 9 nucleotides agree with TRBD1. This CDR3 has 16 amino acids. The ends lost 7 bases at V and 0 bases at J; junction bases unmatched: 5. Germline values: CDR1 SGHNT, CDR2 YYREEE (reference sequence). Here the CDR3 reads CASGQGFLSGANVLTF. The CDR3 nucleotides are TGTGCCAGCGGACAGGGGTTTCTCTCTGGGGCCAACGTCCTGACTTTC.

The chain recombines TRBV6-6 with TRBJ1-2; maybe TRBD1 (6 bases). Germline V lookup: CDR1 MNHNY, CDR2 SVGAGI (reference sequence). V shed 7 bases and J shed 6 bases, with 21 bases lying between them. This CDR3 comprises 15 residues. Here the CDR3 reads CASTEDRPGGNGYTF. In DNA, the CDR3 is TGTGCCAGCACCGAAGACAGGCCAGGAGGTAATGGCTACACCTTC.

This chain uses TRBV19 with TRBJ2-7; 8 nucleotides match TRBD2. The CDR3 length is 16 residues. Germline V gene sequence: CDR1 LNHDA, CDR2 SQIVND (reference sequence). V gave up 3 bases and J gave up 4 bases; unmatched junction bases: 11. The CDR3 region has the DNA TGTGCCAGTAGTATCAGACTAGCGCCTGAGGCGTACGAGCAGTACTTC. Protein: CASSIRLAPEAYEQYF.

V is TRBV27 and J is TRBJ2-7; D uncertain. The germline CDR1 and CDR2 sequences are MNHEY and SMNVEV (reference sequence). V dropped 4 bases and J dropped 3 bases, with 4 bases sitting between them. The CDR3 consists of 11 residues. The CDR3 DNA follows: TGTGCCAGCAGTTCCATCTACGAGCAGTACTTC. Residues: CASSSIYEQYF.

V usage is TRBV19 and J usage is TRBJ1-6; perhaps TRBD1 as D (5 bases). CDR3 size: 15 residues. The V gene's germline CDR1 is LNHDA and CDR2 SQIVND (reference sequence). V lost 3 bases and J 10 bases, leaving 16 bases between the germline ends. The CDR3: CASSIGPRKGSPLHF. In DNA form, the CDR3 reads TGTGCCAGTAGTATTGGCCCCCGCAAGGGGTCACCCCTCCACTTT.

This clone was seen just once. The chain employs TRBV28 and TRBJ2-3, with a tentative D call TRBD2 (7 bases). Germline loops: CDR1 MDHEN, CDR2 SYDVKM. V was shortened by 7 bases and J by 2 bases, with 10 bases between the two germline ends. The CDR3 is 13 amino acids. CDR3 coding DNA: TGTGCCAGCATGCGGGGGCTCACAGATACGCAGTATTTT. Translated, it gives CASMRGLTDTQYF.

The CDR3 sequence is CAWSEGSRGRGLNQPQHF. DNA for the CDR3: TGTGCCTGGAGTGAGGGGAGTAGGGGCAGGGGCCTCAATCAGCCCCAGCATTTT. This chain links TRBV30 with TRBJ1-5; D is perhaps TRBD1 (6 bases). From germline, CDR1 is GTSNPN and CDR2 SVGIG (reference sequence). V lost 1 base to trimming and J lost 3 bases, with 22 bases between them. This CDR3 is built from 18 residues.

The chain couples TRBV2 to TRBJ2-1; D possibly corresponds to TRBD2 (6 bases). CDR3 size: 15 residues. CDR1 and CDR2 (germline): SNHLY, FYNNEI. V lost 0 bases to trimming and J lost 4 bases, with 10 bases between them. The DNA of the CDR3 is TGTGCCAGCAGTGAAGCAAGTAGCGGATACAATGAGCAGTTCTTC. Its protein is CASSEASSGYNEQFF. Based on the CDR3 plus reference TRBV2 and TRBJ2-1, the full variable domain is EPEVTQTPSHQVTQMGQEVILRCVPISNHLYFYWYRQILGQKVEFLVSFYNNEISEKSEIFDDQFSVERPDGSNFTLKIRSTKLEDSAMYFCASSEASSGYNEQFFGPGTRLTVL.

The chain employs TRBV5-4 and TRBJ2-5; D gene uncertain. The germline V and J ends were trimmed by 0 bases and 5 bases, with 20 bases remaining between them. Germline CDR1 is SGHNT and CDR2 is YYREEE (reference sequence). CDR3 size: 17 residues. CDR3 region: CASSLAPARLERETQYF. The CDR3 DNA reads TGTGCCAGCAGCTTGGCACCCGCGAGACTTGAGAGGGAGACCCAGTACTTC.

The V gene is TRBV27, the J gene TRBJ2-3; 7 nucleotides align to TRBD1. V gave up 6 bases and J gave up 4 bases; unmatched junction bases: 7. The CDR3 runs 14 residues. Germline values: CDR1 MNHEY, CDR2 SMNVEV (reference sequence). The CDR3 protein is CASSLEGAADTQYF. In nucleotides, the CDR3 is TGTGCCAGCAGCTTAGAGGGGGCGGCAGATACGCAGTATTTT.

The rearrangement joins TRBV9 to TRBJ2-2; 10 nucleotides align to TRBD1. After removal of 3 bases from V and 6 bases from J, the junction contained 11 bases not matched to a gene. CDR3 size: 17 residues. Germline CDR1 is SGDLS and CDR2 is YYNGEE. CDR3 in DNA: TGTGCCAGCAGCGCCAATCCCCGGGACAGGGGATCCGGGGAGCTGTTTTTT. Its translation is CASSANPRDRGSGELFF. Drawing the rest from reference TRBV9 and TRBJ2-2, the complete variable domain is DSGVTQTPKHLITATGQRVTLRCSPRSGDLSVYWYQQSLDQGLQFLIQYYNGEERAKGNILERFSAQQFPDLHSELNLSSLELGDSALYFCASSANPRDRGSGELFFGEGSRLTVL.